What follows is one T cell receptor beta chain and its context. This clonotype was counted a few times. No antigen is known for it. One base away there is no much larger clone; base qualities are not given. This sample was sequenced with an Illumina NovaSeq 6000. TCRalpha and TCRbeta cDNA libraries were built by 5'RACE with constant-segment primers, adding sample barcodes and unique molecular identifiers. RNA was extracted from every sample with Trizol reagent. Amplification of the libraries took two PCR steps, and the second step added a second sample barcode plus Illumina TruSeq adapters. Libraries were sequenced on an Illumina NovaSeq with 2 x 150 bp paired-end reads. The original methods were these. Reads were demultiplexed and collapsed into UMI-guided consensus sequences with migec v1.2.7. Using mixcr v2.1.11, the UMI consensuses were aligned to TRA and TRB V and J templates and assembled into clonotypes. A clonotype was counted as expanded or contracted only if both edgeR and NoisET called the change significant, with noise models trained on biological replicates. For edgeR calls, the thresholds were a false discovery rate-adjusted p below 0.01 and a log2 fold-change of 1. As an exploratory analysis of dynamics, max-normalized trajectories of the 1000 most abundant clonotypes were examined with PCA combined with hierarchical clustering. Separately sequenced CD4+ and CD8+ repertoires were used to assign a CD4 or CD8 phenotype to each responding clone. TCRdb passed the public sequencing reads through fastp at Q25 and MiXCR, retaining productive beta sequences. Entries that share a CDR3 protein sequence are merged under the most common genes and DNA. The V and J calls were determined by TCRdb, not by the authors. The sample table shows approximately 240,000 distinct CDR3 sequences, and 15% to 20% are seen once. The ten largest clones take up roughly 3.6% of the sample.

The data belong to a study of T-cell memory formation after mild COVID-19 (TCRdb year 2021). Concerning the study at large: TCR sequence clusters from the two donors were largely donor specific. In a couple of donors, T-cell clones that expanded and contracted after mild COVID-19 were followed by sequencing TCRalpha and TCRbeta repertoires longitudinally. Two young, previously healthy adult volunteers, one female and one male, were included in the cohort. Points the paper makes about the study in general: Contracting CD4+ clones turned up mainly in the CM and EM memory subsets, whereas EMRA was where CD8+ clones were enriched. Whether the second-wave clones peaking on day 37 were SARS-CoV-2 specific was not confirmed. Clones that contracted from day 15 to 85 showed balanced CD4/CD8 phenotypes, whereas a second wave of clones that expanded from day 15 to 37 leaned towards CD4+. Some responding clones were detected in pre-infection memory, which suggested that pre-existing cross-reactive memory T cells had joined the SARS-CoV-2 response. The study included only a couple of mild cases, and larger cohorts that include severe cases with pre-infection samples were judged to be necessary.

Spanning cysteine to phenylalanine, the CDR3 consists of 13 amino acids. The kept DNA is CDR3 alone, 39 bases in frame from the first base. CDR1 and CDR2 (SGHTA, FQGNSA) derive from the germline V gene. V is cut back by 7 bases and J by 7 bases, with 6 bases in the junction unmatched. PBMCs were isolated by Ficoll-Paque density gradient centrifugation. Recombination linked TRBV7-2 to TRBJ1-2; TRBD1 aligns with 10 central bases. The specimen was PBMCs or a T cell subset sorted from them (not recorded which). The source is a man between 18 and 35 years old who had mild COVID-19 (a few samples of this study predate the infection). The sample titles of this study are shuffled in the database, so cell type and time point are left out; the donor was told from shared clones. The bases are TGTGCCAGCACCCTGGACAGGGGGGGTGGCTACACCTTC. The encoded protein is CASTLDRGGGYTF.